The entry below describes one TCR beta chain. These data belong to a study of beta chain features in type 1 diabetes. Expressed TCRB transcripts were sequenced because the isolated RNA had all been reverse transcribed beforehand. Data came from immunoSEQ multiplex PCR; TCRdb stores just in-frame clones and leaves some out. The table includes 150,000 to 180,000 clones, approximately 8.1% detected once. From germline, CDR1 is GTSNPN and CDR2 SVGIG (reference sequence). Trimming cost V 3 bases and J 3 bases, with 15 bases left between them. This CDR3 has 14 residues. This receptor was identified in a man in his late teens or twenties in good health. The material sequenced was central memory CD4+ T cells from blood. The genes are TRBV30 and TRBJ2-7; tentatively, D is TRBD1 (5 bases). This CDR3 reads CAWRAGPGIYEQYF. The CDR3 region has the DNA TGTGCCTGGAGGGCAGGGCCCGGAATCTACGAGCAGTACTTC.